This record looks at one T cell receptor beta chain sequence and its context. Its recognized antigen is unknown. It has no much larger one-base neighbor in the sample; base qualities were not kept. These data belong to a study of T cell responses to AZD1222 COVID-19 vaccine (dated by TCRdb to the early 2020s). Concerning the study at large: AZD1222 recipients given second doses at about 4 weeks or at about 12 weeks were pooled, since spike-specific TCR depth and breadth were not found to differ between the two schedules. Trial participants were enrolled by age into subgroups of 18-55, 56-69 and 70-plus years, and about 150, 27 and 61 TCR-sequenced participants, respectively, were included in these subgroups. A total of more than 230 trial participants underwent TCR sequencing, of whom about 200 received two doses of AZD1222 and around 26 received two doses of the MenACWY control vaccine.

The CDR3 regions of human TCRbeta chains were analyzed by immunosequencing. The authors' pipeline ran thus. Repertoire TCRs were checked for matches against a reference library of SARS-CoV-2-specific TCRs that had been generated using the MIRA antigen-specificity platform. Breadth meant the fraction of unique TCRs that were SARS-CoV-2-associated, whereas depth meant the fraction of total T cells that were SARS-CoV-2-associated. Using the MIRA data, each spike-specific TCR was assigned both to the spike region to which the TCR was reactive and to a CD4 or CD8 class. Log10-transformed breadth and depth values were compared by one-way ANOVA with Sidak's multiple comparisons tests. TCRdb's version of the immuneACCESS table is confined to in-frame rearrangements and falls short of the full clone set. An unresolved V gene accounts for under half of the shortfall where checked; the remainder is of unknown origin. Clone size and V and J calls were adopted from that table, with D and trimming inferred from the DNA. In this sample the table shows approximately 110,000 clones, about 85% of which occur a single time. The top ten clonotypes cover 6.2% of the sample.

The sample's time point, from its label and the paper: baseline before first vaccination. Vaccinee samples were obtained from the UK trials COV001 and COV002, which included a single-blind randomized controlled phase 2/3 trial of AZD1222 (ChAdOx1 nCoV-19) in healthy adults. For TCRbeta chain sequencing, PBMC samples were collected from trial participants at day 0 and at day 28 after the second dose. Findings and caveats that apply to the study as a whole: Most participants were white British and females outnumbered males, and the authors suggested that clonal diversity may have been underestimated. The 56-69-year group was small, and its depth increase did not reach significance, likely because of low power. Epitopes outside the regions mutated in the B.1.351 and B.1.1.7 variants were reportedly recognized by nearly half of the unique spike-specific TCRs. The whole spike protein was spanned by vaccine-associated CD4 TCRs, and dominant responses were seen in regions 160-218 and 743-854. After two AZD1222 doses, spike-specific TCR breadth and depth were significantly higher than at day 0 and than in MenACWY recipients. No day 14 peak-response samples were available, so repertoires were characterized only after the peak T cell response. Conclusions about previously exposed vaccinees are limited because only six or seven AZD1222 recipients were SARS-CoV-2 seropositive at baseline.

The germline V gene yields SGHVS for CDR1 and FNYEAQ for CDR2. Deletion took 0 bases off V and 0 bases off J, with a span of 8 bases between the germline ends. The CDR3 goes from the cysteine to the phenylalanine over 16 residues. The retained sequence is limited to the CDR3, 48 bases, with the frame set at the first base. The TCR comes from an adult in good health. The chain is made from TRBV7-6 and TRBJ1-4; no D gene is confidently identified. Sequences were derived from peripheral blood, sampled on day 0 of AZD1222 vaccination. The CDR3 has the sequence CASSLASRTTNEKLFF. The DNA reads as follows: TGTGCCAGCAGCTTAGCTTCGCGGACAACTAATGAAAAACTGTTTTTT.